This T cell receptor beta chain was found in a study of cytomegalovirus exposure and HLA in healthy donors. Trimming at V came to 10 bases and at J to 7 bases, leaving 18 bases not matched to a gene. Per the germline V gene, CDR1 is ENHRY and CDR2 is SYGVKD. The CDR3 consists of 17 residues. The PCR was carried out with 60 Vbeta primers and 13 Jbeta primers. Measured with immunoSEQ multiplex PCR; TCRdb has only the in-frame clones, and not every one. The sample records 65,000 to 100,000 clones, roughly 70% being singletons. This sequence originates from a man aged 35-49 years in good health and CMV-seronegative. The sequencing input was PBMCs. The chain is built from TRBV10-3 and TRBJ1-6; TRBD1 aligns across 8 bases. The CDR3 sequence is CATTFGTGQIGNSPLHF. CDR3 bases: TGTGCCACCACCTTCGGGACAGGTCAAATAGGGAATTCACCCCTCCACTTT.